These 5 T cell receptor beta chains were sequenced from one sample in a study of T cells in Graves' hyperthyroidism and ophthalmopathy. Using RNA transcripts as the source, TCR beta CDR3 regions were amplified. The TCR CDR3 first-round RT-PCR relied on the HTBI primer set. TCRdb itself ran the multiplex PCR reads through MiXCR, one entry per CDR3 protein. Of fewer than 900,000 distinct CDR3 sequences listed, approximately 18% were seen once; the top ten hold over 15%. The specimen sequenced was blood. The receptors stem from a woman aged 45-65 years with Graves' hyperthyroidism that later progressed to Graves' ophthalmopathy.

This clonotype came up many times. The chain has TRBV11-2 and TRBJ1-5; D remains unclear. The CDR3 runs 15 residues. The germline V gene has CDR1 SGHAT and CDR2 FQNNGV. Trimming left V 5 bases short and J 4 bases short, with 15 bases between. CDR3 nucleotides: TGTGCCAGCAGCAACCAAGTACTCAATAATCAGCCCCAGCATTTT. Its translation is CASSNQVLNNQPQHF.

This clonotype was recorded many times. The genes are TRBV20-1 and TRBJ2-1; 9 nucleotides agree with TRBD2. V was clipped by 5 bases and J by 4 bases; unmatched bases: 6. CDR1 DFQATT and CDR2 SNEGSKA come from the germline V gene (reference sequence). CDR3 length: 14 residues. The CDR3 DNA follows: TGCAGTGCTGACGTAGCGGGGGCTTACAATGAGCAGTTCTTC. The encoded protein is CSADVAGAYNEQFF.

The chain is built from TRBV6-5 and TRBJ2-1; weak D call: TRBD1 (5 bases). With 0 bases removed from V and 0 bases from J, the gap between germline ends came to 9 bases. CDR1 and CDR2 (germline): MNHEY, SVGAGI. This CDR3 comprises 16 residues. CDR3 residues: CASSYSGQGSYNEQFF. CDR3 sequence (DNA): TGTGCCAGCAGTTACTCGGGGCAGGGCTCCTACAATGAGCAGTTCTTC.

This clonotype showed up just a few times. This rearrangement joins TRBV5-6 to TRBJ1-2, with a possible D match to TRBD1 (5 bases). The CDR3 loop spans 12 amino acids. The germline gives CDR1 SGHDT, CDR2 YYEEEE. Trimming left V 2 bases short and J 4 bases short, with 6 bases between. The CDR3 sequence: CASSFDSYGYTF. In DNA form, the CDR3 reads TGTGCCAGCAGCTTTGACAGCTATGGCTACACCTTC.

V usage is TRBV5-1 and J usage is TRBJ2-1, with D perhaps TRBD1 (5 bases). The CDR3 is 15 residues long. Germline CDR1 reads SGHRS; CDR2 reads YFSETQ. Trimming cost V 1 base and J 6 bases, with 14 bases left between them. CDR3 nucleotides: TGCGCCAGCAGCTTGCCAGGGCGACGGGTCAATGAGCAGTTCTTC. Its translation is CASSLPGRRVNEQFF.